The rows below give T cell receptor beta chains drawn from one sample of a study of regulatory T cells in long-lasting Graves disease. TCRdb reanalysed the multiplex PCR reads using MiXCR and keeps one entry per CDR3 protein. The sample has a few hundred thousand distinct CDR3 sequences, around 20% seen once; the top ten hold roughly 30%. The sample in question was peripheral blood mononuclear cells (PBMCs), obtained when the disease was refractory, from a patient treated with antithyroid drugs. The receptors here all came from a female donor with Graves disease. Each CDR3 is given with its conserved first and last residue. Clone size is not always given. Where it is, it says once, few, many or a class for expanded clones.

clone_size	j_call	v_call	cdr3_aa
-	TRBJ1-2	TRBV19	CVSSEGTRFYGYTF
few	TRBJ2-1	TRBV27	CASRPGTGGRSYNEQFF
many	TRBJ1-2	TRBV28	CASSSGQMNGYTF
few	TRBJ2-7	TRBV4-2	CASSQDRGDPYEQYF
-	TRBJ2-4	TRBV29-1	CSVQGKNIQYF
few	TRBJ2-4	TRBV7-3	CASSTRPGYGNIQYF
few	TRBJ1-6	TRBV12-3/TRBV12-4	CASSFRSSPLHF
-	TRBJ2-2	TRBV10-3	CAIRNGLAGNTGELFF
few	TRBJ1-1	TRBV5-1	CASSSTGTGNTEAFF
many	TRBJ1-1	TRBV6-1	CASSAEVNTEAFF
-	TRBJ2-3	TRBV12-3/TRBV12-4	CASRGTTRQYF
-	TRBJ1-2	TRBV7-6	CASSLEEFQGALGYTF
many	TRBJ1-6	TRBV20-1	CSARAPGHLNSPLHF
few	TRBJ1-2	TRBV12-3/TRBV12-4	CASSLVGGGRYGYTF
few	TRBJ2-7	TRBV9	CATSSLYEQYF
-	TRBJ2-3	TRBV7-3	CASSPVGDTQYF
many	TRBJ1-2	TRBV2	CASRATWADYGYTF
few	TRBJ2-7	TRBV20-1	CSARWGSYEQYF
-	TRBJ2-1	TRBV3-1	CASSQEAVFSYNEQFF
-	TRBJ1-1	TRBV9	CASSPRRDSLTVNTEAFF